This passage covers 11 T cell receptor beta chains from one sample sequenced in a study of shared clonotypes between healthy human individuals. Repertoires were generated with immunoSEQ multiplex PCR, while TCRdb's copy carries only in-frame clones and drops some. The sample includes about 710,000 clones, 72% seen only once; the top ten take over 1.5%. The sequenced sample consisted of memory CD4+ T cells sorted from blood. Subset defined: CD45RA-negative fraction. These TCRs come from a woman aged 25 to 39 in good health.

CDR3 DNA sequence: TGTGCCAGTAGTATAGACGCCTCGGGGGGGACCCAGTACTTC. As protein: CASSIDASGGTQYF. This chain links TRBV19 with TRBJ2-5; TRBD2 aligns across 7 bases. The CDR3 spans 14 residues. The trim removed 0 bases at V and 7 bases at J, leaving 5 bases unmatched. Germline V gene sequence: CDR1 LNHDA, CDR2 SQIVND (reference sequence).

This chain uses TRBV27 with TRBJ1-2; D not certain. V shed 2 bases and J shed 9 bases, with 13 bases lying between them. The CDR3 has 13 amino acids. Looked up from germline, CDR1 is MNHEY and CDR2 is SMNVEV (reference sequence). In nucleotides, the CDR3 is TGTGCCAGCAGTTTAGCTGCGGCAGGTAGCTACACCTTC. Protein sequence: CASSLAAAGSYTF.

The rearrangement links TRBV5-6 to TRBJ2-7, with D possibly TRBD1 on 6 matching bases. Germline values: CDR1 SGHDT, CDR2 YYEEEE. V lost 4 bases, J lost 2 bases, and 13 bases lay in between. This CDR3 is built from 14 residues. Here the CDR3 DNA reads TGTGCCAGCAGCCGCGGACAGATTGCCTACGAGCAGTACTTC. This gives the protein CASSRGQIAYEQYF.

V and J are TRBV7-6 and TRBJ1-4; D is perhaps TRBD1 (6 bases). Trimming took 2 bases from V and 5 from J, leaving 12 bases between them. The CDR3 is 15 residues long. From germline, CDR1 is SGHVS and CDR2 FNYEAQ. For the CDR3, the DNA is TGTGCCAGCAGCTTAATGGGGGCAGGGAATGAAAAACTGTTTTTT. Its protein product is CASSLMGAGNEKLFF.

The chain links TRBV14 to TRBJ2-7, with D possibly being TRBD1 (5 bases). The CDR3 consists of 14 residues. V lost 4 bases and J 0 bases, leaving 10 bases between the germline ends. Germline CDR1 is SGHDN and CDR2 is FVKESK. For the CDR3, the DNA is TGTGCCAGCAGCCCAAGACAGAGCTCCTACGAGCAGTACTTC. Protein sequence: CASSPRQSSYEQYF. Full variable domain (outside the CDR3, taken from reference TRBV14 and TRBJ2-7): EAGVTQFPSHSVIEKGQTVTLRCDPISGHDNLYWYRRVMGKEIKFLLHFVKESKQDESGMPNNRFLAERTGGTYSTLKVQPAELEDSGVYFCASSPRQSSYEQYFGPGTRLTVT.

The chain employs TRBV6-6 and TRBJ1-2; TRBD1 agrees at 9 bases. The CDR3 loop spans 14 amino acids. The germline V gene has CDR1 MNHNY and CDR2 SVGAGI (reference sequence). With 4 bases clipped from V and 7 bases from J, the junction kept 7 bases outside the gene matches. CDR3 sequence (DNA): TGTGCCAGCAGTTGGACAGGGGAATATGGTGGCTACACCTTC. This translates into CASSWTGEYGGYTF.

This rearrangement joins TRBV18 to TRBJ1-1; 11 nucleotides agree with TRBD1. The ends lost 6 bases at V and 0 bases at J; junction bases unmatched: 6. The germline V gene has CDR1 KGHSH and CDR2 LQKENI. This CDR3 contains 16 residues. The CDR3 DNA reads as TGTGCCAGCTCCCACGGACAGGGGGCTTTGAACACTGAAGCTTTCTTT. Translation gives CASSHGQGALNTEAFF. Based on the CDR3 plus reference TRBV18 and TRBJ1-1, the full variable domain is NAGVMQNPRHLVRRRGQEARLRCSPMKGHSHVYWYRQLPEEGLKFMVYLQKENIIDESGMPKERFSAEFPKEGPSILRIQQVVRGDSAAYFCASSHGQGALNTEAFFGQGTRLTVV.

The chain joins TRBV19 to TRBJ2-1; a weak D match, TRBD2 (6 bases). V lost 6 bases and J 4 bases, leaving 16 bases between the germline ends. The CDR3 loop spans 15 amino acids. Germline V lookup: CDR1 LNHDA, CDR2 SQIVND (reference sequence). CDR3 bases: TGTGCCAGTAGGGGTTTGAGGGAGGATTACAATGAGCAGTTCTTC. This gives the protein CASRGLREDYNEQFF.

This chain connects TRBV7-2 to TRBJ1-4; D uncertain. V was cut by 6 bases and J by 4 bases, with 12 bases left in between. CDR1 SGHTA and CDR2 FQGNSA come from the germline V gene. The CDR3 has 14 amino acids. CDR3 bases: TGTGCCAGCAGTTTTCAATGGGGTAATGAAAAACTGTTTTTT. This encodes CASSFQWGNEKLFF.

The chain is built from TRBV28 and TRBJ2-7; TRBD1 matches 9 bases. J gave up 3 bases and V 11 bases, and 5 bases lay outside the gene matches. CDR3 length: 12 amino acids. Germline CDR1 reads MDHEN; CDR2 reads SYDVKM. CDR3 sequence: CAVGTGHYEQYF. Here the CDR3 DNA reads TGTGCCGTGGGGACAGGGCACTACGAGCAGTACTTC.

This clone came up a few times. The rearrangement joins TRBV25-1 to TRBJ2-3; 8 bases map to TRBD2. The CDR3 has 17 residues. Germline lookup yields CDR1 MGHDK and CDR2 SYGVNS. V dropped 4 bases and J dropped 2; count of bases not matched to a gene: 11. CDR3 sequence: CASSGVIAGKITDTQYF. The CDR3 DNA reads as TGTGCCAGCAGTGGGGTTATAGCGGGAAAAATCACAGATACGCAGTATTTT.